One and the same sample provided the 11 T cell receptor beta chains below, sequenced in a study of blood T cell repertoires in COVID-19. TCRdb's table, derived via immunoSEQ multiplex PCR, lists solely in-frame clones and lacks some. Of some 200,000 clones listed, roughly 82% are singletons. The sequenced sample consisted of PBMCs or T cells enriched from blood (not recorded which). Receptors were obtained from a man aged 35-49 years who had recovered from COVID-19.

The chain's CDR3 is CASSVQVYTEAFF. The DNA of the CDR3 is TGTGCCAGCAGCGTCCAGGTTTACACTGAAGCTTTCTTT. The rearrangement links TRBV7-3 to TRBJ1-1; D remains ambiguous. Germline V CDR1 and CDR2: SGHTA, FQGTGA. The CDR3 consists of 13 residues. Trimming shortened V by 5 bases and J by 3 bases, and 10 bases separated the two germline ends.

The chain uses TRBV12-5 and TRBJ2-3; D ambiguous. Trimming shortened V by 7 bases and J by 3 bases, and 14 bases separated the two germline ends. Germline V gives CDR1 LGHNT, CDR2 FRNRAP. The CDR3 is 14 amino acids. The CDR3 coding sequence is TGTGCTAGTGCTCTAACAGCAGATACAGATACGCAGTATTTT. It translates to CASALTADTDTQYF.

The sample holds a few counts of this clone. CDR3 bases: TGTGCCAGTAGTATGTTTTACCCTCGCGCGGGCAATCAGCCCCAGCATTTT. Translation gives CASSMFYPRAGNQPQHF. The chain has TRBV19 and TRBJ1-5; D is undetermined. Germline V CDR1 and CDR2: LNHDA, SQIVND (reference sequence). Between the trimmed V and J ends, which lost 3 bases and 2 bases, there was a span of 17 bases. CDR3 length: 17 amino acids.

The chain is built from TRBV19 and TRBJ2-6, with D unclear. Deletions cut 5 bases from V and 0 bases from J, with 11 bases between. Germline lookup yields CDR1 LNHDA and CDR2 SQIVND (reference sequence). This CDR3 spans 16 amino acids. The CDR3: CASSPQSTSGANVLTF. The DNA of the CDR3 is TGTGCCAGTAGTCCACAGTCCACCTCTGGGGCCAACGTCCTGACTTTC.

The count of this clone is one. The chain recombines TRBV28 with TRBJ2-7; 10 bases match TRBD2. The CDR3 loop spans 15 amino acids. With V trimmed by 6 bases and J by 4 bases, 9 bases remained unmatched. The germline CDR1 and CDR2 sequences are MDHEN and SYDVKM. The CDR3 region is CASRDFSGRRYEQYF. As DNA, the CDR3 is TGTGCCAGCAGGGATTTTAGCGGGAGGAGGTACGAGCAGTACTTC.

The gene calls are TRBV9 and TRBJ2-3, with TRBD2 identical over 9 bases. The CDR3 covers 21 residues. The germline CDR1 and CDR2 sequences are SGDLS and YYNGEE. V was pared by 8 bases and J by 2 bases, with 27 bases of the junction left unmatched. The CDR3 nucleotides are TGTGCCAGTTCTACAGAGGGAGTAGCGGGAGTCTACTTGGGACTCACAGATACGCAGTATTTT. Its translation: CASSTEGVAGVYLGLTDTQYF. The full variable domain, completed using reference TRBV9 and TRBJ2-3, is DSGVTQTPKHLITATGQRVTLRCSPRSGDLSVYWYQQSLDQGLQFLIQYYNGEERAKGNILERFSAQQFPDLHSELNLSSLELGDSALYFCASSTEGVAGVYLGLTDTQYFGPGTRLTVL.

The rearrangement uses TRBV19 and TRBJ2-7, with 9 positions matching TRBD2. From germline, CDR1 is LNHDA and CDR2 SQIVND (reference sequence). Trimming removed 8 bases from V and 1 base from J; junction bases left unmatched: 12. The CDR3 has 16 amino acids. DNA of the CDR3: TGTGCCAGTCGGTCCGCGGGAGGGCCTACATCCTACGAGCAGTACTTC. Protein sequence: CASRSAGGPTSYEQYF.

This chain connects TRBV2 to TRBJ1-1, with TRBD1 matching 9 bases. This CDR3 region has 12 residues. V lost 6 bases and J lost 11; bases outside the gene matches: 7. CDR1 is SNHLY, CDR2 FYNNEI, per germline. The CDR3 DNA reads as TGTGCCAGCAGAGTGGACAGGGGAGTGGCTTTCTTT. Amino acids: CASRVDRGVAFF.

The rearrangement uses TRBV5-6 and TRBJ1-1; no clear D. The CDR3 spans 15 residues. In germline, CDR1 is SGHDT, CDR2 YYEEEE. Trimming took 3 bases from V and 5 from J, leaving 17 bases between them. The CDR3 is CASSSLVGGGTEAFF. For the CDR3, the DNA is TGTGCCAGCAGCTCCCTCGTGGGAGGCGGGACTGAAGCTTTCTTT.

This chain links TRBV24-1 with TRBJ1-1; 8 bases line up with TRBD1. With V trimmed by 5 bases and J by 4 bases, 8 bases remained unmatched. The germline V gene encodes CDR1 KGHDR and CDR2 SFDVKD. The CDR3 is 15 amino acids. The CDR3 bases are TGTGCCACCAGTGGTACAGGGGGTATAGGCACTGAAGCTTTCTTT. Protein: CATSGTGGIGTEAFF.

The chain couples TRBV6-4 to TRBJ1-5; tentatively, D is TRBD1 (5 bases). The V end lost 4 bases, the J end lost 6 bases, and 13 bases lay between the germline ends. Per the germline V gene, CDR1 is MRHNA and CDR2 is SNTAGT. There are 14 residues in the CDR3. The CDR3 region has the DNA TGTGCCAGCAGTGCCCAGGGAACAGGTCAGCCCCAGCATTTT. Amino acid sequence: CASSAQGTGQPQHF.